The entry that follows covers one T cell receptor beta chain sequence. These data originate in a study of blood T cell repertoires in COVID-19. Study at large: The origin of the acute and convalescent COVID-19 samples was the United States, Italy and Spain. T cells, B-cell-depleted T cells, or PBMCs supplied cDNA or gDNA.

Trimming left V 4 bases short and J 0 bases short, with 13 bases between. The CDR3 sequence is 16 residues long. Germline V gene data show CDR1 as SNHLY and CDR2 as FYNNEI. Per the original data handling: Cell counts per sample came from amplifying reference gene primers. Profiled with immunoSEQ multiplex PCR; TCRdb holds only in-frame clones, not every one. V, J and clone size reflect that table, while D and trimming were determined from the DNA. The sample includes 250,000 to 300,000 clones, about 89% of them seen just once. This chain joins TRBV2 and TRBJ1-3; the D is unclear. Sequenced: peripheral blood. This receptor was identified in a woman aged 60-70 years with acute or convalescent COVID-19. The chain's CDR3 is CASSGMTVSSGNTIYF. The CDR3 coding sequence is TGTGCCAGCAGTGGGATGACTGTTAGCTCTGGAAACACCATATATTTT.